This TCR beta chain was documented in a study of human T cells and chemical hapten exposure. On the study more broadly: Small differences in pooled library volume mainly drove the variation in TCR yields per sample.

The time point is: patch test 1, 2 weeks after DPC sensitization. Sample treatment: therapeutic diphenylcyclopropenone sensitization with weekly scalp DPC. Unfractionated whole blood yielded total RNA. The CDR3 sequence is 15 residues long. CDR1 and CDR2 (germline): LNHNV, YYDKDF (reference sequence). J was trimmed by 8 bases and V by 5 bases; bases with no gene match: 8. TCRdb re-analysed the RACE reads in MiXCR, keeping a single row per CDR3 protein. Among 95,000 or so distinct CDR3 sequences, approximately 10% were seen once, and the ten largest hold less than 2.5%. The clonotype comes from a man aged 35 to 55 with alopecia areata. Some clones in this sample may be carry-over from other donors' samples. V is TRBV15 and J is TRBJ1-4, with 10 positions matching TRBD1. Source: whole blood, taken in connection with sensitization to the hapten diphenylcyclopropenone (DPC). CDR3 nucleotide sequence: TGTGCCACCAGCCCGGACGGACAGGGGGACGAAAAACTGTTTTTT. It translates to CATSPDGQGDEKLFF.